One and the same sample provided the 6 T cell receptor beta chains below, sequenced in a study of T cell responses to AZD1222 COVID-19 vaccine (dated by TCRdb to the early 2020s). Per the publication, the time point label means: baseline before first vaccination. This specimen's treatment or condition label, per the study, means: meningococcal conjugate vaccine given as trial control. Libraries were built with the immunoSEQ multiplex PCR assay. Imported from immuneACCESS, the table was reduced by TCRdb to in-frame sequences with V and J called. These copies leave out some clones; in studies compared against another copy, an unresolved V gene accounts for under half, and the cause of the remainder is not known. The sample contains approximately 76,000 clones, around nine tenths of them found a single time. The ten largest account for 4.5% of the sample. Source: peripheral blood, taken on day 0 of MenACWY control vaccination. These receptors were collected from an adult in good health.

This chain's CDR3 is CASSLGQGRNEQYF. The CDR3 DNA follows: TGTGCCAGCAGCTTAGGGCAGGGTAGGAACGAGCAGTACTTC. This chain links TRBV7-3 with TRBJ2-7, with a weak D call TRBD1 (5 bases). The germline CDR1 and CDR2 sequences are SGHTA and FQGTGA. This CDR3 spans 14 amino acids. With 2 bases removed from V and 5 bases from J, the gap between germline ends came to 13 bases.

The chain uses TRBV10-2 and TRBJ1-6, with D unresolved. Trimming took off 5 bases at V and 7 bases at J, with 3 bases between the two ends. The CDR3 contains 11 residues. Germline V CDR1 and CDR2: WSHSY, SAAADI. This CDR3 is CASSLNSPLHF. The CDR3 bases are TGCGCCAGCAGTCTCAATTCACCCCTCCACTTT.

The chain combines TRBV5-1 with TRBJ2-7; TRBD2 is a possible D gene (5 bases). CDR3 length: 13 residues. V dropped 4 bases and J dropped 4 bases, with 12 bases sitting between them. The germline gives CDR1 SGHRS, CDR2 YFSETQ. The CDR3 DNA follows: TGCGCCAGCAGCACTACTAGTGGGTACGAGCAGTACTTC. Protein product: CASSTTSGYEQYF.

The chain joins TRBV5-1 to TRBJ2-1, with D tentatively TRBD1 (5 bases). Germline CDR1 and CDR2: SGHRS and YFSETQ. Trimming stripped 0 bases from V and 4 bases from J, with 11 bases between. The CDR3 runs 15 residues. DNA for the CDR3: TGCGCCAGCAGCTTGGAAGGGGCGCAGTACAATGAGCAGTTCTTC. This sequence encodes CASSLEGAQYNEQFF.

The V call is TRBV4-1, the J call TRBJ1-2; D is unresolved. This CDR3 is 14 amino acids long. V lost 0 bases and J 4 bases, leaving 9 bases between the germline ends. Germline values: CDR1 MGHRA, CDR2 YSYEKL. CDR3 nucleotide sequence: TGCGCCAGCAGCCAAGATCCAGCCTCCTATGGCTACACCTTC. Its translation is CASSQDPASYGYTF.

This chain links TRBV27 with TRBJ1-6, with D perhaps matching TRBD1 (5 bases). Per germline, CDR1 MNHEY and CDR2 SMNVEV (reference sequence). V was trimmed by 7 bases and J by 5 bases, leaving 18 bases between them. This CDR3 comprises 16 residues. The CDR3 sequence is CASTPITGRDNSPLHF. Here the CDR3 DNA reads TGTGCCAGCACCCCAATTACGGGGCGGGATAATTCACCCCTCCACTTT.